This record concerns one T cell receptor (beta chain) sequence. Its antigen is not yet known. No clone much larger than this one lies a single base away; base qualities are absent. The lymph node samples were taken from the axillary draining lymph nodes of breast cancer patients. The instrument was an Illumina HiSeq 2000. Multiplex PCR amplification was used to generate the TCR beta chain libraries. High-throughput sequencing was used to analyze the amplified TCR beta chain products. In TCRdb, the public reads were trimmed at Q25 with fastp and aligned with MiXCR, with productive beta chains retained. Here each entry gathers all rows of one CDR3 protein and keeps the most common genes and DNA. Counted in this sample were under 300,000 distinct CDR3 sequences; less than 40% of them appeared once. 3% to 4% of the sample belongs to the ten largest clones. From the germline V gene, CDR1 is SGHDT and CDR2 is YYEEEE. The CDR3 runs 19 amino acids, cysteine and phenylalanine included. The CDR3 DNA has 57 bases and is translated from base 1. V has 3 bases trimmed and J has 2 bases trimmed; junction bases matching no gene number 13.

The entry originates in a study of breast tumors, draining lymph nodes, adjacent tissues (dated by TCRdb to 2016 to 2017). Study-level background: In breast cancer patients, the study compared the TCR beta repertoires of tumor, adjacent nontumor tissue and axillary lymph nodes. In human breast cancer, the study set out to assess how tumor, surrounding tissue and draining lymph node repertoires relate to one another and whether T cells might be exchanged between them. General conclusions and limits of the study: Tumor and nontumor tissue repertoires were found to be significantly more similar in luminal-like than in basal-like breast cancer. The study presented the conclusion that tumor T cells originate in lymph nodes as consistent with a hypothesis, not as something directly demonstrated. The data were considered consistent with most tumor T cells being derived from the lymph node and subsequently expanding within tumor tissue. Tumor T-cell repertoires showed less diversity than lymph node repertoires and more diversity than nontumor tissue repertoires, and tumor T-cell repertoires showed preferential V and J gene usage.

Sequences were obtained from axillary lymph node tissue. This TCR derives from a female donor with breast cancer. Some clones in this sample may be carry-over from other donors' samples. In this chain, TRBV5-6 is recombined with TRBJ2-6; 8 central nucleotides agree with TRBD1. The nucleotide sequence reads TGTGCCAGCAGCTCGACGACAGGGGAGCTTGGTACTGGGGCCAACGTCCTGACTTTC. This sequence encodes CASSSTTGELGTGANVLTF.